Included here is one TCR beta chain sequence, with context. The sample is drawn from a study of blood T cell repertoires in COVID-19. The CDR3 runs to 16 residues. CDR1 MGHRA and CDR2 YSYEKL come from the germline V gene. Trimming removed 0 bases from V and 2 bases from J; junction bases left unmatched: 6. The repertoire was sequenced with immunoSEQ multiplex PCR; TCRdb's copy has only in-frame clones and lacks some. The table includes 72,000 or so clones, about 90% detected once. This sequence was found in a man in his fifties with active COVID-19. This chain links TRBV4-1 with TRBJ2-7; 8 bases map to TRBD2. The sample taken for sequencing was peripheral blood. CDR3 loop: CASSQDNAAGAYEQYF. As DNA, the CDR3 is TGCGCCAGCAGCCAAGATAACGCAGCGGGAGCCTACGAGCAGTACTTC.